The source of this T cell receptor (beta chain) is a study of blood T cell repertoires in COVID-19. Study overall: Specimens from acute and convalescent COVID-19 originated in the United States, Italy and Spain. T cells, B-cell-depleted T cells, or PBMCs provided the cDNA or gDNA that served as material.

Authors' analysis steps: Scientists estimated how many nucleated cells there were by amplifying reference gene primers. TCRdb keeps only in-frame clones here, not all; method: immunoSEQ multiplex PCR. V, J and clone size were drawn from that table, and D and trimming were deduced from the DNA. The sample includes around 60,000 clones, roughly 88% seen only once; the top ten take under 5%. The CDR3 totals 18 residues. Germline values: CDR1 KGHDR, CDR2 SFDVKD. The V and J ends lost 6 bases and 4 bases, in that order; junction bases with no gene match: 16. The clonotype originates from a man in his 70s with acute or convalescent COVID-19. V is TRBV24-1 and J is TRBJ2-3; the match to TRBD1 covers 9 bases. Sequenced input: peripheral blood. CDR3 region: CATSSGTGSFKKPDTQYF. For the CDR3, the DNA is TGTGCCACCAGTTCCGGGACAGGGTCGTTTAAGAAGCCAGATACGCAGTATTTT.